This T cell receptor (beta chain) was recorded in a study of T cells after yellow fever vaccination. Germline loops: CDR1 MDHEN, CDR2 SYDVKM. This CDR3 has 16 amino acids. Trimming cost V 3 bases and J 3 bases, with 17 bases left between them. TCRdb independently ran MiXCR on the 5' RACE reads; one entry per CDR3 protein. This table has 300,000 to 400,000 distinct CDR3 sequences, roughly an eighth appearing once. This clonotype was picked up a small number of times. V and J are TRBV28 and TRBJ2-5, with D tentatively TRBD1 or TRBD2 (5 bases each). This clonotype originated in a man between 18 and 29 years old who received the YFV17D yellow fever vaccine. The sequences come from CD4+ T cells sorted from PBMCs, collected 15 days after the yellow fever booster vaccination. This CDR3 reads CASSFWGTGEKETQYF. CDR3 DNA: TGTGCCAGCAGTTTTTGGGGGACCGGCGAGAAAGAGACCCAGTACTTC.